A single sample gave rise to the 2 T cell receptor beta chains below, sequenced in a study of blood T cell repertoires in COVID-19. TCRdb's table, derived via immunoSEQ multiplex PCR, lists solely in-frame clones and lacks some. The data contain roughly 69,000 clones, 70% to 85% of them singletons. The source material was peripheral blood. Receptor source: a man aged 50-59 years with COVID-19, enrolled during active disease.

The V call is TRBV27, the J call TRBJ2-1; 9 bases match TRBD2. The CDR3 has 15 residues. V lost 3 bases and J lost 2; bases outside the gene matches: 2. Germline CDR1 and CDR2: MNHEY and SMNVEV (reference sequence). The CDR3 DNA is TGTGCCAGCAGTTTTGGCGGGGGGGCCTACAATGAGCAGTTCTTC. Its translation: CASSFGGGAYNEQFF.

The chain links TRBV4-1 to TRBJ1-2; 8 nucleotides line up with TRBD1. The J segment lost 5 bases and the V segment lost 1 base, leaving 12 bases of the junction unmatched. Germline CDR1 is MGHRA and CDR2 is YSYEKL. The CDR3 contains 17 residues. The CDR3 spells CASSQVGDRPGEYGYTF. CDR3 bases: TGCGCCAGCAGCCAAGTAGGGGACAGGCCAGGGGAATATGGCTACACCTTC.